Below, 17 T cell receptor beta chains from the same sample are listed, as sequenced in a study of T cell responses to AZD1222 COVID-19 vaccine (dated by TCRdb to the early 2020s). Libraries were constructed by the immunoSEQ multiplex PCR assay. This immuneACCESS table, as held by TCRdb, lists in-frame sequences with V and J called but not all clones. Of the missing ones, under half trace to an unresolved V gene in checked studies; the others have no known cause. In this sample the table shows 100,000 or so clones, roughly 90% of which occur a single time. The ten biggest clones cover about 15% of the sample. Interpreted using the paper, the time point label stands for: baseline before first vaccination. The specimen comprised peripheral blood, sampled on day 0 of AZD1222 vaccination. These receptors all come from an adult in good health.

The chain combines TRBV20-1 with TRBJ2-1; D is unresolved. Germline V gives CDR1 DFQATT, CDR2 SNEGSKA (reference sequence). The germline V and J ends were trimmed by 0 bases and 6 bases, with 0 bases remaining between them. The CDR3 is 10 residues long. The CDR3 coding sequence is TGCAGTGCTAGAGACAATGAGCAGTTCTTC. Residues: CSARDNEQFF.

The chain is built from TRBV3-1 (or the pseudogene TRBV3-2) and TRBJ1-1, with no clear D. The V end was cut by 8 bases, the J end by 4 bases, with 17 bases between. The CDR3 is 14 residues long. CDR1 and CDR2 (germline): LGHDT, YNNKEL (reference sequence). The CDR3 is CASHPGDSGTEAFF. The CDR3 nucleotides read TGTGCCAGCCACCCCGGGGATTCGGGCACTGAAGCTTTCTTT.

The rearrangement links TRBV9 to TRBJ1-2, with D possibly matching TRBD1 (5 bases). CDR1 and CDR2 (germline): SGDLS, YYNGEE. CDR3 length equals 17 residues. V was cut by 4 bases and J by 3 bases, with 22 bases left in between. The CDR3 protein is CASSHRPGEGIHYGYTF. For the CDR3, the DNA is TGTGCCAGCAGCCACCGACCGGGGGAGGGGATCCACTATGGCTACACCTTC.

The V gene is TRBV5-1, the J gene TRBJ2-1; D not resolved. The CDR3 contains 14 residues. Germline V lookup: CDR1 SGHRS, CDR2 YFSETQ. V was pared by 4 bases and J by 0 bases, with 8 bases between. CDR3 amino acids: CASSPSSSYNEQFF. In DNA form, the CDR3 reads TGCGCCAGCAGCCCATCGAGCTCCTACAATGAGCAGTTCTTC.

The V call is TRBV5-1, the J call TRBJ2-3, with 9 nucleotides matching TRBD2. Germline loops: CDR1 SGHRS, CDR2 YFSETQ. The trim removed 6 bases at V and 5 bases at J, leaving 10 bases unmatched. The CDR3 runs 15 residues. This CDR3 reads CASTFGGGGGDTQYF. The CDR3 nucleotides are TGCGCCAGCACCTTCGGCGGGGGGGGCGGAGATACGCAGTATTTT.

This rearrangement joins TRBV5-1 to TRBJ2-7; 9 positions match TRBD1. Germline V gene lookup returns CDR1 SGHRS and CDR2 YFSETQ. V lost 4 bases to trimming and J lost 6 bases; unmatched junction nucleotides: 11. The CDR3 sequence is 15 residues long. As DNA, the CDR3 is TGCGCCAGCAGCGATGGGTTACAGGGGGCGAGCGAGCAGTACTTC. Translated: CASSDGLQGASEQYF.

The chain has TRBV7-3 and TRBJ2-1; D remains ambiguous. V lost 6 bases to trimming and J lost 7 bases, with 13 bases between them. This CDR3 is built from 13 residues. Germline CDR1 and CDR2: SGHTA and FQGTGA. The CDR3 DNA sequence: TGTGCCAGCAGTAGGTCTGCTGGGAATGAGCAGTTCTTC. It yields the protein CASSRSAGNEQFF.

The CDR3 sequence is CASSGEEREGYYGYTF. Here the CDR3 DNA reads TGTGCCAGCAGTGGAGAGGAAAGGGAAGGATACTATGGCTACACCTTC. The chain carries TRBV2 and TRBJ1-2; D call uncertain. The CDR3 spans 16 residues. V was clipped by 4 bases and J by 3 bases, with 18 bases between them. Germline V gives CDR1 SNHLY, CDR2 FYNNEI.

The V call is TRBV9, the J call TRBJ2-5; 7 bases agree with TRBD1. V lost 4 bases and J lost 2; bases outside the gene matches: 5. The CDR3 is 14 residues long. Looked up from germline, CDR1 is SGDLS and CDR2 is YYNGEE. The CDR3 here is CASSLDRVQETQYF. CDR3 nucleotide sequence: TGTGCCAGCAGCCTCGACAGGGTTCAAGAGACCCAGTACTTC.

This sequence joins TRBV19 and TRBJ2-7; D gene uncertain. Trimming took 2 bases from V and 6 from J, leaving 11 bases between them. Germline V gene lookup returns CDR1 LNHDA and CDR2 SQIVND (reference sequence). The length of the CDR3 is 13 residues. The CDR3 bases are TGTGCCAGTAGTATAACCTCCGGATCCGAGCAGTACTTC. Its translation: CASSITSGSEQYF.

The rearrangement uses TRBV10-1 and TRBJ1-5, with D perhaps matching TRBD1 (5 bases). Looked up from germline, CDR1 is WNHNN and CDR2 is SYGVQD (reference sequence). V dropped 7 bases and J dropped 2 bases, with 15 bases sitting between them. This CDR3 has 15 residues. CDR3 sequence (DNA): TGCGCCAGCACCATTGAGAGAGGGGGCAATCAGCCCCAGCATTTT. Its protein product is CASTIERGGNQPQHF.

This chain uses TRBV7-9 with TRBJ2-1; D call uncertain. CDR3 size: 14 residues. Germline values: CDR1 SEHNR, CDR2 FQNEAQ (reference sequence). The germline V and J ends were trimmed by 8 bases and 0 bases, with 11 bases remaining between them. CDR3 region: CASGPRRSYNEQFF. CDR3 in DNA: TGTGCCAGCGGGCCCAGGCGCTCCTACAATGAGCAGTTCTTC.

A single count supports this clone. V usage is TRBV15 and J usage is TRBJ1-6, with no clear D. V was trimmed by 2 bases and J by 0 bases, leaving 11 bases between them. This CDR3 is built from 17 residues. Germline lookup yields CDR1 LNHNV and CDR2 YYDKDF (reference sequence). The CDR3 protein is CATSRPDTSSYNSPLHF. The CDR3 DNA sequence: TGTGCCACCAGCAGACCCGACACGAGCTCCTATAATTCACCCCTCCACTTT.

The chain has TRBV28 and TRBJ2-5, with D unresolved. There are 11 residues in the CDR3. Germline V CDR1 and CDR2: MDHEN, SYDVKM. V lost 3 bases and J 5 bases, leaving 4 bases between the germline ends. The CDR3, as DNA: TGTGCCAGCAGTTTGAGTGAGACCCAGTACTTC. Encoded protein: CASSLSETQYF.

The V and J genes are TRBV2 and TRBJ1-1; no reliable D call. The V end was cut by 7 bases, the J end by 11 bases, with 14 bases between. This CDR3 is built from 11 residues. Germline V lookup: CDR1 SNHLY, CDR2 FYNNEI. The CDR3: CASTDLLTAFF. In DNA form, the CDR3 reads TGTGCCAGCACCGATCTGCTAACCGCTTTCTTT. Drawing the rest from reference TRBV2 and TRBJ1-1, the complete variable domain is EPEVTQTPSHQVTQMGQEVILRCVPISNHLYFYWYRQILGQKVEFLVSFYNNEISEKSEIFDDQFSVERPDGSNFTLKIRSTKLEDSAMYFCASTDLLTAFFGQGTRLTVV.

This chain connects TRBV6-5 to TRBJ1-1, with 7 bases aligning to TRBD1. V dropped 6 bases and J dropped 1; count of bases not matched to a gene: 5. The CDR3 consists of 14 residues. Germline CDR1 and CDR2: MNHEY and SVGAGI. CDR3 coding DNA: TGTGCCAGCAGCTCTAGGACAGGGAACACTGAAGCTTTCTTT. Protein: CASSSRTGNTEAFF.

A single count supports this clone. This rearrangement joins TRBV11-2 to TRBJ1-2; possibly TRBD1 for D (5 bases). V lost 7 bases and J lost 3, with 15 bases in between. CDR1 and CDR2 (germline): SGHAT, FQNNGV. CDR3 size: 14 residues. CDR3 sequence (DNA): TGTGCCAGCACCGCGGGGTGGGGCCACTATGGCTACACCTTC. Translated, it gives CASTAGWGHYGYTF.